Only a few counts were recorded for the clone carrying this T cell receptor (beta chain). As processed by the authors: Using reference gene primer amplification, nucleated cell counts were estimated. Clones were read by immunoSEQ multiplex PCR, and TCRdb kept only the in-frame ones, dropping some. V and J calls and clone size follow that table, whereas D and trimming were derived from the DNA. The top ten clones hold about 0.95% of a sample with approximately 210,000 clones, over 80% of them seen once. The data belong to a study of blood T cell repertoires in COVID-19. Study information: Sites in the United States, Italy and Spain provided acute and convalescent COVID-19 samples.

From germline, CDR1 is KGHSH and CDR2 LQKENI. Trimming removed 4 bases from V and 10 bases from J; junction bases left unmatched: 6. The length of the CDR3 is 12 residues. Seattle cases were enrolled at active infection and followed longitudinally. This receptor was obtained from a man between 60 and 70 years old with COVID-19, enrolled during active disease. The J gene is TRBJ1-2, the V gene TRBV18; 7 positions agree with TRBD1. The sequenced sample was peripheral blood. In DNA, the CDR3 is TGTGCCAGCTCACGAAGGACAGGAACCTACACCTTC. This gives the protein CASSRRTGTYTF. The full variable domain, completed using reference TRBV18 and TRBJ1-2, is NAGVMQNPRHLVRRRGQEARLRCSPMKGHSHVYWYRQLPEEGLKFMVYLQKENIIDESGMPKERFSAEFPKEGPSILRIQQVVRGDSAAYFCASSRRTGTYTFGSGTRLTVV.